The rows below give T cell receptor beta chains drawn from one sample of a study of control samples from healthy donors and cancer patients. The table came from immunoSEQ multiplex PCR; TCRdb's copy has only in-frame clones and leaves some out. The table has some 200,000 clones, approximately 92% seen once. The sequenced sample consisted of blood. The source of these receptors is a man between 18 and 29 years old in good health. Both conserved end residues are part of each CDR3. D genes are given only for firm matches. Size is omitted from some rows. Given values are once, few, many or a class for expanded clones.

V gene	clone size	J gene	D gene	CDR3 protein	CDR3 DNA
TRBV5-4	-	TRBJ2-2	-	CASSPAVLGGELFF	TGTGCCAGCAGCCCGGCCGTATTAGGCGGGGAGCTGTTTTTT
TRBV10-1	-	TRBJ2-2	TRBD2	CASSEWTSGELFF	TGCGCCAGCAGTGAATGGACTAGCGGGGAGCTGTTTTTT
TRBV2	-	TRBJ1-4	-	CASSEAGLKLFF	TGTGCCAGCAGTGAAGCAGGTTTGAAACTGTTTTTT
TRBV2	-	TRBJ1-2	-	CASSERVPNYGYTF	TGTGCCAGCAGTGAAAGGGTACCCAACTATGGCTACACCTTC
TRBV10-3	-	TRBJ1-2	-	CAISENSAGGGYTF	TGTGCCATCAGTGAGAACTCGGCAGGCGGTGGCTACACCTTC
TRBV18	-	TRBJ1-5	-	CASSPPAQNGQPQHF	TGTGCCAGCTCACCACCAGCCCAGAATGGGCAGCCCCAGCATTTT
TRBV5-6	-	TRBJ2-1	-	CASSYRGVYEQFF	TGTGCCAGCAGCTACCGAGGGGTGTATGAGCAGTTCTTC
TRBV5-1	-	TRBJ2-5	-	CASSAGGQETQYF	TGCGCCAGCAGCGCCGGGGGCCAAGAGACCCAGTACTTC
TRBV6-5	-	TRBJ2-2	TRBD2	CASWRGGNTGELFF	TGTGCCAGCTGGCGGGGGGGGAACACCGGGGAGCTGTTTTTT
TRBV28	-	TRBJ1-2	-	CASSLPTAYGYTF	TGTGCCAGCAGTTTACCCACGGCCTATGGCTACACCTTC
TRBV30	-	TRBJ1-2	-	CAWSPRLLGGYTF	TGTGCCTGGAGTCCGAGGCTCCTTGGGGGCTACACCTTC
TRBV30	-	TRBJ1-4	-	CAWSVEGLRREKLFF	TGTGCCTGGAGTGTCGAAGGGCTACGGAGGGAAAAACTGTTTTTT
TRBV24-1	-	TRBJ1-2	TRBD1	CATSDPGRGASLSNYGYTF	TGTGCCACCAGTGATCCCGGCAGGGGGGCGAGCCTATCCAACTATGGCTACACCTTC
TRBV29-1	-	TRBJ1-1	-	CSVGRQMNTEAFF	TGCAGCGTCGGCCGGCAGATGAACACTGAAGCTTTCTTT
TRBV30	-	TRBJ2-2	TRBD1	CAWEGDSWTGELFF	TGTGCCTGGGAGGGGGACAGTTGGACCGGGGAGCTGTTTTTT
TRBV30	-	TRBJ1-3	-	CAWNRYRTSGNTIYF	TGTGCCTGGAATAGGTACAGGACATCTGGAAACACCATATATTTT
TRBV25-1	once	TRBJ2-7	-	CASSGSRGAGEQYF	TGTGCCAGCAGCGGCTCTCGGGGGGCTGGGGAGCAGTACTTC
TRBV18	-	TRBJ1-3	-	CASFTAGNTIYF	TGTGCCAGTTTCACAGCTGGAAACACCATATATTTT
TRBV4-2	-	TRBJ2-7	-	CASSQAEGREQYF	TGTGCCAGCAGCCAAGCGGAGGGCAGGGAGCAGTACTTC
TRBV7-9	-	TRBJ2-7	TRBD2	CASSLERLAGAYEQYF	TGTGCCAGCAGCTTAGAGCGACTAGCGGGGGCCTACGAGCAGTACTTC
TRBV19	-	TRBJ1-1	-	CASSRRWGGPGEAFF	TGTGCCAGTAGTCGACGGTGGGGGGGTCCTGGTGAAGCTTTCTTT
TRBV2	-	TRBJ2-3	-	CASSEEGLLATTDTQYF	TGTGCCAGCAGTGAAGAGGGTCTGCTAGCAACCACAGATACGCAGTATTTT
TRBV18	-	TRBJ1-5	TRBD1	CASSPGQGLTQPQHF	TGTGCCAGCTCACCGGGACAGGGTCTAACCCAGCCCCAGCATTTT
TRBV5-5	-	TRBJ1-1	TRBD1	CASSLGTGDAFF	TGTGCCAGCAGCTTGGGGACAGGGGACGCTTTCTTT
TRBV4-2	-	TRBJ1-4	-	CASSQFIQGEKLFF	TGTGCCAGCAGCCAATTCATTCAGGGGGAAAAACTGTTTTTT
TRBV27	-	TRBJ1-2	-	CASSHQSGLYTF	TGTGCCAGCAGTCATCAGTCGGGGCTCTACACCTTC
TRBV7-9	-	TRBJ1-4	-	CASSLDGGGKLFF	TGTGCCAGCAGCTTAGACGGGGGCGGAAAACTGTTTTTT
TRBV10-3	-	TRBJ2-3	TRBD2	CATGGAGGTSDTQYF	TGTGCCACAGGGGGAGCGGGGGGGACGTCGGATACGCAGTATTTT
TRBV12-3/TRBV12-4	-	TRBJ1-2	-	CASSGPYYGYTF	TGTGCCAGCAGTGGACCCTACTATGGCTACACCTTC
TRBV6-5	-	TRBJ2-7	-	CASTAGNFYEQYF	TGTGCCAGCACCGCGGGTAATTTCTACGAGCAGTACTTC
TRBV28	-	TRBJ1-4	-	CASMDEKLFF	TGTGCCAGCATGGATGAAAAACTGTTTTTT
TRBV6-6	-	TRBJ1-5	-	CASSPRGGAGGQPQHF	TGTGCCAGCAGTCCACGGGGAGGGGCTGGAGGACAGCCCCAGCATTTT
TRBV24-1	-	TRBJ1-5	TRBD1	CATSDSGTGGGQPQHF	TGTGCCACCAGTGATTCTGGGACAGGGGGCGGTCAGCCCCAGCATTTT
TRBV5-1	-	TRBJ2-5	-	CASSLVGQETQYF	TGCGCCAGCAGCTTGGTAGGTCAAGAGACCCAGTACTTC
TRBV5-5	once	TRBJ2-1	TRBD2	CASSFTLAGGYNEQFF	TGTGCCAGCAGCTTCACTTTAGCGGGGGGTTACAATGAGCAGTTCTTC
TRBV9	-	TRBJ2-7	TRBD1	CASSVAKSTGVLRGRGKRSYEQYF	TGTGCCAGCAGCGTAGCTAAATCGACAGGGGTCCTCAGGGGGCGTGGGAAAAGATCCTACGAGCAGTACTTC
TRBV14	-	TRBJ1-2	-	CASSQPGFGYGYTF	TGTGCCAGCAGCCAGCCGGGATTTGGCTATGGCTACACCTTC
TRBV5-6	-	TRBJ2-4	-	CASSLAKNIQYF	TGTGCCAGCAGCTTAGCCAAAAACATTCAGTACTTC
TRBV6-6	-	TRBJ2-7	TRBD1	CASRPGTGSYEQYF	TGTGCCAGCCGCCCCGGGACAGGCTCCTACGAGCAGTACTTC
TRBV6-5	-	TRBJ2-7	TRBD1	CASSYSGTGGIYEQYF	TGTGCCAGCAGTTACTCGGGGACAGGGGGCATCTACGAGCAGTACTTC
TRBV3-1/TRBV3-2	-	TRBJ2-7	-	CASSQFMDNGEQYF	TGTGCCAGCAGCCAGTTTATGGACAACGGCGAGCAGTACTTC
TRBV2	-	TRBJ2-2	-	CASSGQGRGTGELFF	TGTGCCAGCAGCGGTCAGGGGAGAGGCACCGGGGAGCTGTTTTTT
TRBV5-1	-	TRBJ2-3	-	CASSFSADTQYF	TGCGCCAGCAGCTTTTCGGCAGATACGCAGTATTTT
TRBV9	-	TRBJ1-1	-	CASSVEPVTEAFF	TGTGCCAGCAGCGTAGAGCCCGTTACTGAAGCTTTCTTT
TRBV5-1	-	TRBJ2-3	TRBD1	CASSLGTGFTDTQYF	TGCGCCAGCAGCTTGGGGACAGGGTTCACAGATACGCAGTATTTT
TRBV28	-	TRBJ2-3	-	CASSLGGDTQYF	TGTGCCAGCAGTCTGGGAGGAGATACGCAGTATTTT
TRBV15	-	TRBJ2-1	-	CATSRAPASSSYNEQFF	TGTGCCACCAGCAGAGCCCCCGCCTCTAGCTCCTACAATGAGCAGTTCTTC
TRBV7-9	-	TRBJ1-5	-	CASSLEGSNQPQHF	TGTGCCAGCAGCTTAGAGGGTAGCAATCAGCCCCAGCATTTT
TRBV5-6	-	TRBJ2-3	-	CASSLEGSTDTQYF	TGTGCCAGCAGCTTGGAGGGGAGCACAGATACGCAGTATTTT
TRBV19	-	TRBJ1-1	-	CATVGARPEAFF	TGTGCCACCGTCGGAGCGCGGCCTGAAGCTTTCTTT